What follows describes a single T cell receptor (beta chain). The sample belongs to a study of OX40 agonist ivuxolimab in advanced cancers. The protocol was immunoSEQ multiplex PCR, while the TCRdb copy is restricted to in-frame clones and leaves out a portion. The top ten clones hold around 17% of a sample with some 40,000 clones, more than 70% of them seen once. Germline values: CDR1 SQVTM, CDR2 ANQGSEA. The CDR3 sequence is 14 residues long. The V and J ends lost 7 bases and 0 bases, in that order; junction bases with no gene match: 8. The TCR originated in an adult with an advanced solid tumor such as melanoma, head and neck, liver or kidney cancer. Sequenced here: CD4+ or CD8+ T cells sorted from blood, sampled in a trial of the OX40 agonist ivuxolimab. V usage is TRBV29-1 and J usage is TRBJ1-2; 7 positions match TRBD1. The CDR3 spells CSARAGGTNYGYTF. The CDR3 DNA reads as TGCAGCGCCCGGGCAGGGGGGACTAACTATGGCTACACCTTC. The full variable domain, completed using reference TRBV29-1 and TRBJ1-2, is SAVISQKPSRDICQRGTSLTIQCQVDSQVTMMFWYRQQPGQSLTLIATANQGSEATYESGFVIDKFPISRPNLTFSTLTVSNMSPEDSSIYLCSARAGGTNYGYTFGSGTRLTVV.